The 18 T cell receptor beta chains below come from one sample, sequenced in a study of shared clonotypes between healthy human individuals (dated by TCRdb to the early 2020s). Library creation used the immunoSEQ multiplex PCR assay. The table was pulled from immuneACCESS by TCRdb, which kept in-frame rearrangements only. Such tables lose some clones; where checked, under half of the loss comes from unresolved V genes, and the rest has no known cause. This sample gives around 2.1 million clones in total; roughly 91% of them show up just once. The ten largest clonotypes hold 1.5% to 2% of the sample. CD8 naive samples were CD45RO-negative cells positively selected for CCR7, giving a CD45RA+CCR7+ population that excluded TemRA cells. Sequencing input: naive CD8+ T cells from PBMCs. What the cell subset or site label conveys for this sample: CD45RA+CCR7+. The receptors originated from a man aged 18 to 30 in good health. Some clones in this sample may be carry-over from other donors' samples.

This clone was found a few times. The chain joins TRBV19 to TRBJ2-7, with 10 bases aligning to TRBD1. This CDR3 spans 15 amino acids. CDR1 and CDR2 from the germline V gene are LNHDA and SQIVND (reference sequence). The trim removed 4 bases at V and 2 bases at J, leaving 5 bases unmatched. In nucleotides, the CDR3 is TGTGCCAGTAGTACTCCGGGACAGGGGACCTACGAGCAGTACTTC. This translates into CASSTPGQGTYEQYF. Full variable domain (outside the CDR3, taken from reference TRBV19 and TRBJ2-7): DGGITQSPKYLFRKEGQNVTLSCEQNLNHDAMYWYRQDPGQGLRLIYYSQIVNDFQKGDIAEGYSVSREKKESFPLTVTSAQKNPTAFYLCASSTPGQGTYEQYFGPGTRLTVT.

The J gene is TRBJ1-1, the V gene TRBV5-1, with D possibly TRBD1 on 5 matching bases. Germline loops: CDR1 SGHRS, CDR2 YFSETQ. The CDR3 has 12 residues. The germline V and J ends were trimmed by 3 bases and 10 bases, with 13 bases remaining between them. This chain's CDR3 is CASSSTRDGAFF. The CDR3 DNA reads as TGCGCCAGCAGCTCCACACGGGACGGAGCTTTCTTT.

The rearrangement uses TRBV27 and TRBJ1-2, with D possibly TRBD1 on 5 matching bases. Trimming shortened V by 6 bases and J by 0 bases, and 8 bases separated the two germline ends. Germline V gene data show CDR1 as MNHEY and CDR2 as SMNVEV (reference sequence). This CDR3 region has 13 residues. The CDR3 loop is CASSRDANYGYTF. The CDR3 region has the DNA TGTGCCAGCAGCCGGGACGCTAACTATGGCTACACCTTC.

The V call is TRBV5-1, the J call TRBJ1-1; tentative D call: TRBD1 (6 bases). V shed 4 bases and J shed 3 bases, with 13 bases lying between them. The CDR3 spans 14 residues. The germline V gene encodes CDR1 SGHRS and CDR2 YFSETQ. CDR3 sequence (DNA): TGCGCCAGCAGCCTACACAGGGAGGACACTGAAGCTTTCTTT. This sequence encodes CASSLHREDTEAFF.

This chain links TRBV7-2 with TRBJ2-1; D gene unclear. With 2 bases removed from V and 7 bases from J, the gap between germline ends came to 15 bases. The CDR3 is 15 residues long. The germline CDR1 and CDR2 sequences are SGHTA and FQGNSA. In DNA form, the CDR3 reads TGTGCCAGCAGCTTATTGGCGAGTTGGCCGAATGAGCAGTTCTTC. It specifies CASSLLASWPNEQFF.

The CDR3 here is CASSIDLGLEVEQFF. CDR3 bases: TGTGCCAGTAGTATAGATCTAGGACTAGAGGTCGAGCAGTTCTTC. The rearrangement links TRBV19 to TRBJ2-1; 7 positions agree with TRBD2. The CDR3 consists of 15 residues. Germline values: CDR1 LNHDA, CDR2 SQIVND (reference sequence). Trimming took 0 bases from V and 10 from J; bases not matched to a gene: 9.

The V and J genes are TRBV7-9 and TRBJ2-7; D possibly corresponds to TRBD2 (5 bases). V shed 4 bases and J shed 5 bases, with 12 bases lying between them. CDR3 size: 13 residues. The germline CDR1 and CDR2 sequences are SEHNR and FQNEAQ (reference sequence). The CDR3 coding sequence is TGTGCCAGCAGCTCTGGACTGGTCCACGAGCAGTACTTC. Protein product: CASSSGLVHEQYF.

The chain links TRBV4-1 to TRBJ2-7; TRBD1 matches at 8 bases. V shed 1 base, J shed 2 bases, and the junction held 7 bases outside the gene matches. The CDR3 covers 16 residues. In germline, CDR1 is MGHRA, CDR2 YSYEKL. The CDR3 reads CASSQGRGQAAYEQYF. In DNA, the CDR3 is TGCGCCAGCAGCCAAGGAAGGGGACAGGCCGCCTACGAGCAGTACTTC.

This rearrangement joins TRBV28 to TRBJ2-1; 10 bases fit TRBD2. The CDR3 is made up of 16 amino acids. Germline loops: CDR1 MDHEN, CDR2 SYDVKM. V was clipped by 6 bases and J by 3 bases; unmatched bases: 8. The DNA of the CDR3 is TGTGCCAGCAGACCTTCTACTAGCGGGATCTACAATGAGCAGTTCTTC. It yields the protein CASRPSTSGIYNEQFF.

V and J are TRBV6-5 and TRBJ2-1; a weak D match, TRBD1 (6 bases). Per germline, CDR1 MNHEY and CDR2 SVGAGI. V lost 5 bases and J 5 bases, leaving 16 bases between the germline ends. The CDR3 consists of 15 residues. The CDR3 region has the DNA TGTGCCAGCAGTATAGGGGGTAACCCCCACAATGAGCAGTTCTTC. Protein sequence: CASSIGGNPHNEQFF.

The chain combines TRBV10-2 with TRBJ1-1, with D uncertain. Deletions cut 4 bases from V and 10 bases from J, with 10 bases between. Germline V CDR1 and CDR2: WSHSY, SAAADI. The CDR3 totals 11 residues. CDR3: CASSGSVAAFF. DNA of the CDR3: TGCGCCAGCAGTGGTTCGGTTGCAGCTTTCTTT.

The CDR3: CASSAPGTFGLNEQFF. CDR3 nucleotides: TGTGCCAGCAGCGCTCCCGGGACTTTTGGCCTAAATGAGCAGTTCTTC. The chain couples TRBV9 to TRBJ2-1; weak D call: TRBD2 (6 bases). V lost 3 bases to trimming and J lost 7 bases, with 20 bases between them. Per the germline V gene, CDR1 is SGDLS and CDR2 is YYNGEE. The CDR3 spans 16 residues.

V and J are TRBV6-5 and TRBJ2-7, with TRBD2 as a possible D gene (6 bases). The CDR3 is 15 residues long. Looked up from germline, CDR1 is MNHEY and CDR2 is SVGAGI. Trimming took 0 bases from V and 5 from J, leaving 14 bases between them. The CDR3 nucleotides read TGTGCCAGCAGTTACTCGCTTATTGGGGAGGACGAGCAGTACTTC. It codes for CASSYSLIGEDEQYF.

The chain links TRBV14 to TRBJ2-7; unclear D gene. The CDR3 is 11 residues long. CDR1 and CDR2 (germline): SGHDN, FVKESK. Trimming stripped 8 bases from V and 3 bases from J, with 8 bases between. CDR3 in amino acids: CASGKGYEQYF. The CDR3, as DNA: TGTGCCAGCGGGAAGGGCTACGAGCAGTACTTC.

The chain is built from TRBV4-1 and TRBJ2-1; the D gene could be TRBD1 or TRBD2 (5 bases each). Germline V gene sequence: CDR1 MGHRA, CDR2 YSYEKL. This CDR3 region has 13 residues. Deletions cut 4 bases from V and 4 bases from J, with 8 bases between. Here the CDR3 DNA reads TGCGCCAGCAGCCTCGGGGCGTACAATGAGCAGTTCTTC. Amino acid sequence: CASSLGAYNEQFF.

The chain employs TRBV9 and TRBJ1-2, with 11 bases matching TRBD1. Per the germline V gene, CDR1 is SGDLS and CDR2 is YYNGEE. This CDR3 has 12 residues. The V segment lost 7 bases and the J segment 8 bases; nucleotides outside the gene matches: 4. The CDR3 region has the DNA TGTGCCAGCGGACAGGGGGCGCAAGGCTACACCTTC. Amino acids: CASGQGAQGYTF.

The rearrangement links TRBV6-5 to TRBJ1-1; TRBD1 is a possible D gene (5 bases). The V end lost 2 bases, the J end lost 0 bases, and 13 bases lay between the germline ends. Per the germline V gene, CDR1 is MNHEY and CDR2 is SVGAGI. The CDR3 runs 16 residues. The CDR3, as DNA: TGTGCCAGCAGTTACAGTCCGACAGTCATGAACACTGAAGCTTTCTTT. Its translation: CASSYSPTVMNTEAFF.

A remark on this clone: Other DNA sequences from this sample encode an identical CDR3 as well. CDR3 DNA: TGCGCCAGCAGCCAAGATCCTGTCGGATACAATGAGCAGTTCTTC. Residues: CASSQDPVGYNEQFF. This chain uses TRBV4-3 with TRBJ2-1; D gene uncertain. Trimming removed 0 bases at V and 4 bases at J, with 10 bases between. Germline-derived CDR1 and CDR2 are LGHNA and YSLEER. The CDR3 totals 15 residues.